The 6 T cell receptor beta chains below come from one sample, sequenced in a study of spatial heterogeneity in lung cancer (dated by TCRdb to between 2018 and 2020). The sample's time point, from its label and the paper: sample taken at primary tumor resection. Libraries were prepared through 5' RACE. TCRdb names NextSeq 500 as the instrument used. TCRdb's own reprocessing of the public reads used fastp at Q25 and MiXCR and kept productive beta chains. Here each entry gathers all rows of one CDR3 protein and keeps the most common genes and DNA. This sample comprises nearly 80,000 distinct CDR3 sequences, about 7.8% of them detected only once. The ten biggest clones cover 6.8% of the sample. The starting material was PBMCs, obtained at surgery. These receptors came from a male donor with early-stage non-small cell lung cancer.

The rearrangement links TRBV12-3 or TRBV12-4 to TRBJ2-1; 12 bases map to TRBD2. V trimming: 3 bases; J trimming: 0 bases; junction bases outside the gene matches: 6. The CDR3 totals 18 residues. The DNA for the CDR3 is TGTGCCAGCAGTTTCCGACTAGCGGGGGTCCTCTCCTACAATGAGCAGTTCTTC. It yields the protein CASSFRLAGVLSYNEQFF.

This clonotype was seen repeatedly, ten times or more. The chain links TRBV5-1 to TRBJ1-2; 10 nucleotides align to TRBD1. This CDR3 is 14 amino acids long. Per germline, CDR1 SGHRS and CDR2 YFSETQ. J gave up 8 bases and V 4 bases, and 8 bases lay outside the gene matches. CDR3 protein: CASSAGQGFRGYTF. CDR3 in DNA: TGCGCCAGCAGCGCGGGACAGGGGTTTCGAGGCTACACCTTC.

The sample holds many counts of this clonotype. The chain recombines TRBV6-1 with TRBJ1-6; TRBD1 agrees at 7 bases. J lost 10 bases, V lost 1 base, and 7 bases had no gene match. CDR3 length equals 15 residues. Germline CDR1 reads MNHNS; CDR2 reads SASEGT. CDR3 DNA: TGTGCCAGCAGTGAAGTAGAGGGGGCTAGGTCACCCCTCCACTTT. It is translated as CASSEVEGARSPLHF.

This clonotype was counted at least ten times. The chain couples TRBV30 to TRBJ2-2; possibly TRBD2 for D (5 bases). The V gene lost 3 bases and the J gene lost 4 bases, with 12 bases spanning the gap. Germline V CDR1 and CDR2: GTSNPN, SVGIG (reference sequence). This CDR3 contains 14 residues. The CDR3: CAWRPGGGTGELFF. Here the CDR3 DNA reads TGTGCCTGGAGGCCGGGCGGAGGCACCGGGGAGCTGTTTTTT.

This clonotype was seen ten or more times. The chain links TRBV29-1 to TRBJ2-1; D might be TRBD1 (5 bases). This CDR3 region has 10 residues. Germline assignment: CDR1 SQVTM and CDR2 ANQGSEA. Trimming stripped 5 bases from V and 12 bases from J, with 11 bases between. CDR3 coding DNA: TGCAGCGTTTTCAGGGTAGCGCAGTTCTTC. It translates to CSVFRVAQFF.

This clonotype was observed a handful of times. This chain links TRBV4-1 with TRBJ1-4, with D possibly TRBD1 on 5 matching bases. This CDR3 is built from 17 residues. V gave up 4 bases and J gave up 5 bases, with 20 bases separating them. Germline CDR1 MGHRA, CDR2 YSYEKL. This CDR3 reads CASSRPPGGANNEKLFF. In DNA form, the CDR3 reads TGCGCCAGCAGCCGCCCCCCTGGAGGGGCGAACAATGAAAAACTGTTTTTT.